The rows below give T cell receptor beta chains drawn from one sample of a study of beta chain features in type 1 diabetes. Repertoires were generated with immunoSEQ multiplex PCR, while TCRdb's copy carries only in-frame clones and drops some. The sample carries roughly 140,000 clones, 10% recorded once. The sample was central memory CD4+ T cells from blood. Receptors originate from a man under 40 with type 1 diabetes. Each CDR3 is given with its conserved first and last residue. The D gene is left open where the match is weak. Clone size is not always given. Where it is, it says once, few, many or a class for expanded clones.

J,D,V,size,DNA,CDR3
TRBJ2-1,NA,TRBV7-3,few,TGTGCCAGCAGTGATGCTACAGGGAATAATGAGCAGTTCTTC,CASSDATGNNEQFF
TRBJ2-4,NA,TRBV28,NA,TGTGCCAGCAGTTTGAGGGCGGCTGCCAAAAACATTCAGTACTTC,CASSLRAAAKNIQYF
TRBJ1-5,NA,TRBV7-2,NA,TGTGCCAGCAGCGTCAACAGATTTCAGCCCCAGCATTTT,CASSVNRFQPQHF
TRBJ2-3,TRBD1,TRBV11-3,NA,TGTGCCAGCAGCCTCGGACAGGGTAACACAGATACGCAGTATTTT,CASSLGQGNTDTQYF
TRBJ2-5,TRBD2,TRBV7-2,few,TGTGCCAGCAGCCCAGCGGGAGTCCCCCAAGAGACCCAGTACTTC,CASSPAGVPQETQYF
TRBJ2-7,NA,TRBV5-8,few,TGTGCCAGCAGCCAGCTGCAGGGGTACGAGCAGTACTTC,CASSQLQGYEQYF
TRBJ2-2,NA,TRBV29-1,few,TGCAGCGTTGAACGGCAGGGAGGCACCGGGGAGCTGTTTTTT,CSVERQGGTGELFF
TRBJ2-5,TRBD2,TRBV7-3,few,TGTGCCAGCAGCCTGACTAGCGGGATGGGAGAGACCCAGTACTTC,CASSLTSGMGETQYF
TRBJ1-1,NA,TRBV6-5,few,TGTGCCAGCAGACTACGTATGAACACTGAAGCTTTCTTT,CASRLRMNTEAFF
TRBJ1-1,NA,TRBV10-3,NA,TGTGCCAGTCGAGGGCTGACCTTGAACACTGAAGCTTTCTTT,CASRGLTLNTEAFF
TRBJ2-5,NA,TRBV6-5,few,TGTGCCAGCAGCCCCGGACAGTCCAGGGAGACCCAGTACTTC,CASSPGQSRETQYF
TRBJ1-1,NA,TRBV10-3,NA,TGTGCCATCAGTGAGTTAGACGTGGGAGGGACTGAAGCTTTCTTT,CAISELDVGGTEAFF
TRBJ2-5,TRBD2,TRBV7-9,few,TGTGCCAGCAGCTTAGGTCCGGGAGGGCCAGGTGAAGAGACCCAGTACTTC,CASSLGPGGPGEETQYF
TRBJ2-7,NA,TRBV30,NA,TGTGCCTGGAGTGGCGAGCGACCAGCCTACGAGCAGTACTTC,CAWSGERPAYEQYF
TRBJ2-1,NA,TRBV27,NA,TGTGCCAGCAGTAACGGGGGTACCTACAATGAGCAGTTCTTC,CASSNGGTYNEQFF
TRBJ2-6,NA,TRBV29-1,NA,TGCAGCGTACTGGCTGGGGCCAACGTCCTGACTTTC,CSVLAGANVLTF
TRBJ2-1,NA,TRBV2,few,TGTGCCAGCAGTGAACGATTTACAAACAATGAGCAGTTCTTC,CASSERFTNNEQFF
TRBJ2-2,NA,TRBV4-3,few,TGCGCCAGCAGCCAAGCGTTCACCGGGGAGCTGTTTTTT,CASSQAFTGELFF
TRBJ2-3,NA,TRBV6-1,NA,TGTGCCAGCAGTCCCGGGACTCCGGGAATTGATACGCAGTATTTT,CASSPGTPGIDTQYF
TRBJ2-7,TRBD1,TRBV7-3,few,TGTGCCAGCGGGACAGGGAAAGGGGAGCAGTACTTC,CASGTGKGEQYF
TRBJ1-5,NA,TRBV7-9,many,TGTGCCAGCAGCTTAACGACGGGAACAGCACAGCCCCAGCATTTT,CASSLTTGTAQPQHF
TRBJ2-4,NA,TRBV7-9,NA,TGTGCCAGCAGCTCTCTCGTAGCGGAGGGTGCCAAAAACATTCAGTACTTC,CASSSLVAEGAKNIQYF
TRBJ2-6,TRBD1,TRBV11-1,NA,TGTGCCAGCAGCTTAGTGTATCCAGGGGGCACTGGGGCCAACGTCCTGACTTTC,CASSLVYPGGTGANVLTF
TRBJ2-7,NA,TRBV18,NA,TGTGCCAGCTCCCCCCGGACAGAAAGCTACGAGCAGTACTTC,CASSPRTESYEQYF
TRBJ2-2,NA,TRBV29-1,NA,TGCAGCGTTGAAATCCCAGGGGTCGCCGGGGAGCTGTTTTTT,CSVEIPGVAGELFF
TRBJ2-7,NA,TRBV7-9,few,TGTGCCAGCAGCTTAACCGAGACACCGACGGGAGAGCAGTACTTC,CASSLTETPTGEQYF
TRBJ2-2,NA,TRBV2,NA,TGTGCCAGCACTGGAAGGACAGGGGAGCTGTTTTTT,CASTGRTGELFF
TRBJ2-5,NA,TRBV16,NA,TGTGCCAGCAGCCACCGCAGGGGACGGGAGACCCAGTACTTC,CASSHRRGRETQYF
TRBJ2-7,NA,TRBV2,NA,TGTGCCAGCAGTGAAGCGACTGGGGACACCTACGAGCAGTACTTC,CASSEATGDTYEQYF